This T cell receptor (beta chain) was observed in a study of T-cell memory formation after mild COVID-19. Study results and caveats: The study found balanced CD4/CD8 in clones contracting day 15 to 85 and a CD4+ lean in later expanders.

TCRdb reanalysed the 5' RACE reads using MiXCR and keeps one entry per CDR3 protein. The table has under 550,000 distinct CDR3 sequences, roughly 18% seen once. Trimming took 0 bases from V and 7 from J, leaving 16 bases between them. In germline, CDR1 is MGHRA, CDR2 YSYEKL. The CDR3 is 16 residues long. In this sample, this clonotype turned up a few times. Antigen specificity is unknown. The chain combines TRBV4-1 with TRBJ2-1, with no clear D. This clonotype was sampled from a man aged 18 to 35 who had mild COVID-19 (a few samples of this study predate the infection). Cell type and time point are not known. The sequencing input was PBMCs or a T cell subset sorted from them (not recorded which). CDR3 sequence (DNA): TGCGCCAGCAGCCAAGATTTAGCTAGATTGGGAAATGAGCAGTTCTTC. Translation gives CASSQDLARLGNEQFF.